The rows below give T cell receptor beta chains drawn from one sample of a study of CXCR3-negative and CXCR3-positive naive CD8 T cells. TCRdb re-called the 5' RACE reads; one entry per CDR3 protein, DNA not given. Its listing shows about 130,000 distinct CDR3 sequences. Input material: naive CXCR3- CD8+ T cells from blood. These receptors were obtained from a human donor in good health. Some clones in this sample may be carry-over from other donors' samples. Both conserved end residues are part of each CDR3.

j_gene,v_gene,CDR3aa
TRBJ2-7,TRBV2,CATSVDRGSSYEQYF
TRBJ2-7,TRBV7-9,CASSPTGTPWDEQYF
TRBJ2-7,TRBV20-1,CSARRGSSYEQYF
TRBJ2-1,TRBV7-9,CASSPHGGGVSWNEQFF
TRBJ2-1,TRBV2,CASSGGTTHNEQFF
TRBJ1-1,TRBV27,CASSWGVGTEAFF
TRBJ1-1,TRBV6-5,CASRDIANTEAFF
TRBJ1-6,TRBV27,CASSPGGGRYNSPLHF
TRBJ2-2,TRBV28,CASSPRTGGLTGELFF
TRBJ2-7,TRBV6-5,CASSSTTETYEQYF
TRBJ2-7,TRBV4-2,CASSQESGLTSYEQYF
TRBJ2-5,TRBV11-2,CASSLVRETQYF
TRBJ2-5,TRBV5-1,CASSTLTLAGGAETQYF
TRBJ2-7,TRBV20-1,CSAATSGYEQYF
TRBJ2-6,TRBV2,CASSLDRESGANVLTF
TRBJ1-2,TRBV29-1,CSVEEQGLYGYTF
TRBJ1-2,TRBV29-1,CSVEDFARGGGLAGYTF
TRBJ2-5,TRBV7-2,CASSLAPAEQETQYF
TRBJ2-3,TRBV7-6,CASSQIGGPTDTQYF
TRBJ2-1,TRBV19,CASSPEAGGLGNEQFF
TRBJ2-7,TRBV9,CASSVGGDPNEQYF
TRBJ1-1,TRBV5-1,CACSFLGDPTEAFF
TRBJ2-2,TRBV4-2,CASSQHPSVSSMVPGELFF
TRBJ2-1,TRBV29-1,CSVESRGTGYNEQFF
TRBJ2-7,TRBV27,CASSLYGSSYEQYF
TRBJ2-7,TRBV10-3,CAILGTGAYEQYF
TRBJ2-7,TRBV7-9,CASSPDLSSYEQYF
TRBJ2-3,TRBV30,CAWGPLGLAGIDTQYF
TRBJ2-2,TRBV3-1,CASSQITGELFF
TRBJ2-7,TRBV4-1,CASSQVQGRGYEQYF
TRBJ1-2,TRBV7-2,CASSLIDESVRGYTF
TRBJ2-5,TRBV7-9,CASRTSGGQETQYF
TRBJ2-7,TRBV20-1,CSARDAGYEQYF
TRBJ2-1,TRBV2,CASSLAGGGEQFF
TRBJ2-7,TRBV27,CASSLTGSYEQYF
TRBJ2-4,TRBV4-1,CASSQGPLGNIQYF
TRBJ2-7,TRBV7-2,CASSSGQLPSYEQYF
TRBJ2-3,TRBV5-4,CASSTDTTSGRIEDTQYF
TRBJ1-2,TRBV7-9,CASSFGAGYGYTF
TRBJ2-1,TRBV7-9,CASSPRLAESNDGRYNEQFF
TRBJ1-1,TRBV20-1,CSAREPDSLTEAFF
TRBJ2-3,TRBV7-6,CASSLAPRTGTTDTQYF
TRBJ2-7,TRBV5-1,CASSLGVGRPSYEQYF
TRBJ2-1,TRBV5-1,CASSFPGVNEQFF
TRBJ2-2,TRBV29-1,CSVSHFGTSGGVPNTGELFF
TRBJ2-5,TRBV28,CASRPTGGGGAQYF
TRBJ1-1,TRBV4-2,CASSQEFGENTEAFF
TRBJ2-2,TRBV9,CASSVVSGLVSTGELFF
TRBJ2-7,TRBV5-1,CASSIGTGSYEQYF
TRBJ2-7,TRBV29-1,CSVEVDSISSYEQYF
TRBJ2-7,TRBV7-2,CASSPPGQAPSYEQYF